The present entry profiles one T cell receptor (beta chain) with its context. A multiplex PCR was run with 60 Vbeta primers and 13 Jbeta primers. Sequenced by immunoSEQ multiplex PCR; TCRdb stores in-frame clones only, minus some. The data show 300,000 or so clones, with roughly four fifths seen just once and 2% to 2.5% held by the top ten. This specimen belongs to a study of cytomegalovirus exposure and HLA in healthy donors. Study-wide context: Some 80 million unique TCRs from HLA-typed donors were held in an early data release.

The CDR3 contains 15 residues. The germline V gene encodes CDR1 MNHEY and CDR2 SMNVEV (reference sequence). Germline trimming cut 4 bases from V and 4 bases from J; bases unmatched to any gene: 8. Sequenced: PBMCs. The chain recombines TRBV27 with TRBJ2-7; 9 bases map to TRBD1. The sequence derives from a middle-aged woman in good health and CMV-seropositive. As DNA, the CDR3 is TGTGCCAGCAGTTCCCTCGGACAGGGGAAATACGAGCAGTACTTC. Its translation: CASSSLGQGKYEQYF.